Each of the 20 T cell receptor beta chains below was sequenced from the same sample in a study of beta chain features in type 1 diabetes. As every portion of the isolated RNA was reverse transcribed, the sequencing read expressed TCRB transcripts. The assay was immunoSEQ multiplex PCR, and TCRdb's table has in-frame clones only and misses some. Of some 140,000 clones listed, approximately 9.2% are singletons. The sample comprised central memory CD4+ T cells from blood. The receptors were sampled from a man aged 18 to 30 in good health.

The chain joins TRBV10-3 to TRBJ2-2, with TRBD1 matching over 8 bases. Germline CDR1 ENHRY, CDR2 SYGVKD. V shed 7 bases and J 0 bases; nucleotides not matched to a gene: 7. This CDR3 has 16 residues. The CDR3 DNA reads TGTGCCATCAAACCGGGACAGGCTGCGAACACCGGGGAGCTGTTTTTT. Translating it yields CAIKPGQAANTGELFF.

The V gene is TRBV29-1, the J gene TRBJ1-4; 8 nucleotides line up with TRBD1. CDR1 and CDR2 from the germline V gene are SQVTM and ANQGSEA. The CDR3 covers 12 residues. Trimming cost V 4 bases and J 5 bases; bases outside gene matches: 0. The CDR3 spells CSVGDRNEKLFF. CDR3 coding DNA: TGCAGCGTTGGGGACAGGAATGAAAAACTGTTTTTT.

This clone turned up a few times. The chain recombines TRBV30 with TRBJ1-4; no reliable D call. The CDR3 spans 14 residues. V was clipped by 4 bases and J by 8 bases, with 17 bases between them. CDR1 is GTSNPN, CDR2 SVGIG, per germline (reference sequence). The CDR3 loop is CAWTGSPAGEKLFF. In DNA form, the CDR3 reads TGTGCCTGGACGGGCAGCCCTGCGGGGGAAAAACTGTTTTTT.

There are a few counts of this clone. CDR3 region: CASSSGGRREQFF. In DNA form, the CDR3 reads TGTGCCAGCAGCTCAGGGGGCCGGCGGGAGCAGTTCTTC. The gene calls are TRBV7-3 and TRBJ2-1, with 8 positions matching TRBD1. From germline, CDR1 is SGHTA and CDR2 FQGTGA. V lost 4 bases and J lost 10; bases outside the gene matches: 6. The CDR3 loop spans 13 amino acids.

The gene calls are TRBV6-1 and TRBJ2-1; the D gene is possibly TRBD2 (7 bases). From germline, CDR1 is MNHNS and CDR2 SASEGT. The CDR3 loop spans 14 amino acids. Trimming cost V 7 bases and J 7 bases, with 17 bases left between them. The CDR3 loop reads CASNSGGGENEQFF. The CDR3 DNA is TGTGCCAGCAACTCTGGCGGGGGCGAGAATGAGCAGTTCTTC.

This clone was counted between two and nine times. The chain uses TRBV9 and TRBJ2-1; 11 nucleotides align to TRBD2. Trimming took 4 bases from V and 4 from J; bases not matched to a gene: 13. From germline, CDR1 is SGDLS and CDR2 YYNGEE. The CDR3 spans 18 residues. Here the CDR3 DNA reads TGTGCCAGCAGCCGTACTGGACCTAGCGGGGGGTTGTACAATGAGCAGTTCTTC. This codes for CASSRTGPSGGLYNEQFF. Looking up the rest from reference TRBV9 and TRBJ2-1 gives the full variable domain: DSGVTQTPKHLITATGQRVTLRCSPRSGDLSVYWYQQSLDQGLQFLIQYYNGEERAKGNILERFSAQQFPDLHSELNLSSLELGDSALYFCASSRTGPSGGLYNEQFFGPGTRLTVL.

The chain combines TRBV27 with TRBJ1-2, with 9 positions matching TRBD1. CDR1 is MNHEY, CDR2 SMNVEV, per germline (reference sequence). This CDR3 is 14 amino acids long. V shed 5 bases, J shed 4 bases, and the junction held 5 bases outside the gene matches. The DNA for the CDR3 is TGTGCCAGCAGTAACAGGGGGCAGGCCTATGGCTACACCTTC. Protein: CASSNRGQAYGYTF.

This clone was recorded a few times. The chain links TRBV18 to TRBJ2-3, with D tentatively TRBD1 (6 bases). The length of the CDR3 is 14 residues. Germline values: CDR1 KGHSH, CDR2 LQKENI. Trimming removed 8 bases from V and 1 base from J, with 13 bases in between. This CDR3 reads CASASEGGTDTQYF. The CDR3 DNA reads as TGTGCCAGCGCATCTGAGGGGGGCACAGATACGCAGTATTTT.

This clone was seen a few times. CDR3 amino acids: CASSVSGTEAIYGYTF. As DNA, the CDR3 is TGTGCCAGCAGCGTTTCCGGGACAGAGGCTATCTATGGCTACACCTTC. The chain is built from TRBV7-8 and TRBJ1-2, with TRBD1 matching over 7 bases. Trimming removed 5 bases from V and 4 bases from J; junction bases left unmatched: 13. This CDR3 comprises 16 residues. Germline lookup yields CDR1 SGHVS and CDR2 FQNEAQ. Drawing the rest from reference TRBV7-8 and TRBJ1-2, the complete variable domain is GAGVSQSPRYKVAKRGQDVALRCDPISGHVSLFWYQQALGQGPEFLTYFQNEAQLDKSGLPSDRFFAERPEGSVSTLKIQRTQQEDSAVYLCASSVSGTEAIYGYTFGSGTRLTVV.

The chain carries TRBV19 and TRBJ1-1; possible D gene TRBD1, 5 bases. CDR3 size: 13 residues. Germline loops: CDR1 LNHDA, CDR2 SQIVND (reference sequence). V lost 5 bases and J 6 bases, leaving 13 bases between the germline ends. CDR3 residues: CASSPGGTPEAFF. The CDR3 DNA is TGTGCCAGTAGTCCCGGGGGGACCCCTGAAGCTTTCTTT.

V gene TRBV5-6 combines with J gene TRBJ2-1; TRBD1 might be the D (6 bases). Germline CDR1 is SGHDT and CDR2 is YYEEEE. V lost 4 bases and J lost 4, with 15 bases in between. The CDR3 length is 15 residues. The CDR3 DNA sequence: TGTGCCAGCAGCGCCAGGGGTTGGGCATACAATGAGCAGTTCTTC. It translates to CASSARGWAYNEQFF.

V gene TRBV13 combines with J gene TRBJ2-1, with TRBD2 matching over 8 bases. The germline CDR1 and CDR2 sequences are PRHDT and FYEKMQ (reference sequence). V lost 4 bases, J lost 4 bases, and 9 bases stayed unmatched. This CDR3 comprises 16 residues. Here the CDR3 reads CASSSGAGVRYNEQFF. The CDR3 nucleotides are TGTGCCAGCAGCTCGGGAGCGGGGGTTCGTTACAATGAGCAGTTCTTC.

The chain carries TRBV4-3 and TRBJ2-3, with 15 bases lining up with TRBD2. Unmatched junction bases numbered 7, after V lost 1 base and J lost 8 bases. CDR3 length: 17 amino acids. The germline gives CDR1 LGHNA, CDR2 YSLEER. CDR3 residues: CASSQAGGLAGGTTQYF. For the CDR3, the DNA is TGCGCCAGCAGCCAAGCCGGGGGACTAGCGGGGGGAACTACGCAGTATTTT.

The genes are TRBV7-2 and TRBJ2-7; unclear D gene. The length of the CDR3 is 14 residues. V was clipped by 4 bases and J by 0 bases, with 10 bases between them. Germline CDR1 reads SGHTA; CDR2 reads FQGNSA. This chain's CDR3 is CASSSRVDSYEQYF. As DNA, the CDR3 is TGTGCCAGCAGCTCCCGGGTCGACTCCTACGAGCAGTACTTC.

The CDR3, as DNA: TGTGCCAGCAGCACCTGGGGAGGCATCTCCTACGAGCAGTACTTC. This gives the protein CASSTWGGISYEQYF. The genes are TRBV7-2 and TRBJ2-7, with a tentative D call TRBD2 (6 bases). V gave up 5 bases and J gave up 0 bases, with 14 bases separating them. CDR3 length: 15 amino acids. The germline gives CDR1 SGHTA, CDR2 FQGNSA.

This clone was counted between two and nine times. The rearrangement uses TRBV15 and TRBJ2-1; no definite D call. Trimming took off 0 bases at V and 6 bases at J, with 6 bases between the two ends. Germline-derived CDR1 and CDR2 are LNHNV and YYDKDF (reference sequence). The CDR3 loop spans 13 amino acids. The CDR3 region is CATSRDPGNEQFF. The CDR3 region has the DNA TGTGCCACCAGCAGAGATCCGGGCAATGAGCAGTTCTTC.

The chain carries TRBV28 and TRBJ1-5; 7 bases fit TRBD1. V dropped 8 bases and J dropped 0; count of bases not matched to a gene: 16. The CDR3 is made up of 18 amino acids. Germline loops: CDR1 MDHEN, CDR2 SYDVKM. The CDR3 DNA is TGTGCCAGCCCCCCCCGAGCAGGGGGACTTTATAGCAATCAGCCCCAGCATTTT. It specifies CASPPRAGGLYSNQPQHF.

The CDR3 DNA sequence: TGTGCCAGCAGTGAAACGGGGGGCAATAATTCACCCCTCCACTTT. Its protein is CASSETGGNNSPLHF. V is TRBV6-1 and J is TRBJ1-6; possibly TRBD1 for D (6 bases). V shed 2 bases and J shed 5 bases, with 10 bases lying between them. Looked up from germline, CDR1 is MNHNS and CDR2 is SASEGT. This CDR3 contains 15 residues.

V gene TRBV7-2 combines with J gene TRBJ1-2, with 12 bases aligning to TRBD1. CDR1 is SGHTA, CDR2 FQGNSA, per germline. There are 17 residues in the CDR3. V gave up 2 bases and J gave up 7 bases; unmatched junction bases: 11. Here the CDR3 DNA reads TGTGCCAGCAGCTTAAAGTCGGGACAGGGGGCGTTAGGTGGCTACACCTTC. This encodes CASSLKSGQGALGGYTF.

The CDR3 protein is CATRFRGINEQFF. The DNA of the CDR3 is TGTGCCACCCGGTTCAGGGGGATAAATGAGCAGTTCTTC. The chain links TRBV19 to TRBJ2-1, with 7 bases matching TRBD1. The germline CDR1 and CDR2 sequences are LNHDA and SQIVND (reference sequence). The CDR3 contains 13 residues. V was clipped by 10 bases and J by 7 bases; unmatched bases: 10.